The rows below give T cell receptor beta chains drawn from one sample of a study of beta chain features in type 1 diabetes. Repertoires were generated with immunoSEQ multiplex PCR, while TCRdb's copy carries only in-frame clones and drops some. The sample has more than 15,000 clones; less than 60% are singletons. Sequenced: stem cell memory CD4+ T cells from blood. Receptor source: a woman between 18 and 29 years old in good health. CDR3s include the opening cysteine and the closing phenylalanine or tryptophan. A D gene is named only where the DNA matches it firmly. Clone size is not always given. Where it is, it says once, few, many or a class for expanded clones.

CDR3 DNA: TGTGCCCTGAGACGGGAGGGCCGTGGGGAGCAGTTCTTC; CDR3 protein: CALRREGRGEQFF; J gene: TRBJ2-1; CDR3 length: 13; clone size: NA; V gene: TRBV30; D gene: TRBD2
CDR3 DNA: TGTGCCAGCAGCTGGGGGGACAGCCCCACTGAAGCTTTCTTT; CDR3 protein: CASSWGDSPTEAFF; J gene: TRBJ1-1; CDR3 length: 14; clone size: NA; V gene: TRBV5-5; D gene: TRBD1
CDR3 DNA: TGCAGCGTTGAAGGGCTAGCGGGGGGGGTCTACGAGCAGTACTTC; CDR3 protein: CSVEGLAGGVYEQYF; J gene: TRBJ2-7; CDR3 length: 15; clone size: NA; V gene: TRBV29-1; D gene: TRBD2
CDR3 DNA: TGCGCCAGCAGCCCATATAGAGGGGGGGCCGATCTGTCTGGGGCCAACGTCCTGACTTTC; CDR3 protein: CASSPYRGGADLSGANVLTF; J gene: TRBJ2-6; CDR3 length: 20; clone size: NA; V gene: TRBV5-1; D gene: NA
CDR3 DNA: TGTGCCAGCAGGAATAACAGGGGAAGGTCTGGAAACACCATATATTTT; CDR3 protein: CASRNNRGRSGNTIYF; J gene: TRBJ1-3; CDR3 length: 16; clone size: NA; V gene: TRBV28; D gene: TRBD1
CDR3 DNA: TGTGCCAGCAGCCTACAGGGGGCTTCTGACGAGCAGTACTTC; CDR3 protein: CASSLQGASDEQYF; J gene: TRBJ2-7; CDR3 length: 14; clone size: few; V gene: TRBV2; D gene: TRBD1
CDR3 DNA: TGTGCCAGCAAGGACAGGGGGGCAACTCAGCCCCAGCATTTT; CDR3 protein: CASKDRGATQPQHF; J gene: TRBJ1-5; CDR3 length: 14; clone size: few; V gene: TRBV6-6; D gene: TRBD1
CDR3 DNA: TGTGCCAGCAGCTCAAACAGGGGCCAGCCCCAGCATTTT; CDR3 protein: CASSSNRGQPQHF; J gene: TRBJ1-5; CDR3 length: 13; clone size: NA; V gene: TRBV7-2; D gene: TRBD1
CDR3 DNA: TGTGCCAGCTCACCGACTCCTAGCGGGGGATACAATGAGCAGTTCTTC; CDR3 protein: CASSPTPSGGYNEQFF; J gene: TRBJ2-1; CDR3 length: 16; clone size: NA; V gene: TRBV18; D gene: TRBD2
CDR3 DNA: TGTGCCAGTAGTATAGGCATCGTTCAGCGGGGCGCGAGCTCCTACAATGAGCAGTTCTTC; CDR3 protein: CASSIGIVQRGASSYNEQFF; J gene: TRBJ2-1; CDR3 length: 20; clone size: NA; V gene: TRBV19; D gene: TRBD2
CDR3 DNA: TGTGCCAGCAGCTTAGCGGAGACTAGCGGGGTCGATACGCAGTATTTT; CDR3 protein: CASSLAETSGVDTQYF; J gene: TRBJ2-3; CDR3 length: 16; clone size: NA; V gene: TRBV7-2; D gene: TRBD2
CDR3 DNA: TGTGCCAGCAGCCCCGGGATCTCTGGAAACACCATATATTTT; CDR3 protein: CASSPGISGNTIYF; J gene: TRBJ1-3; CDR3 length: 14; clone size: once; V gene: TRBV9; D gene: NA
CDR3 DNA: TGCGCCAGCAACGAGATAAACGCCCACAGCTATGGCTACACCTTC; CDR3 protein: CASNEINAHSYGYTF; J gene: TRBJ1-2; CDR3 length: 15; clone size: once; V gene: TRBV5-1; D gene: NA
CDR3 DNA: TGTGCCAGCAGCCCCAACTACCGGAACCTCGGAGGTGGCTACACCTTC; CDR3 protein: CASSPNYRNLGGGYTF; J gene: TRBJ1-2; CDR3 length: 16; clone size: NA; V gene: TRBV5-4; D gene: NA
CDR3 DNA: TGTGCCAGCAGCTCGACACCCCAGGGGGCGAAAGCTTTCTTT; CDR3 protein: CASSSTPQGAKAFF; J gene: TRBJ1-1; CDR3 length: 14; clone size: few; V gene: TRBV7-8; D gene: TRBD1
CDR3 DNA: TGTGCCAGCTCACCAACCCTTGCGGGGAACACCGGGGAGCTGTTTTTT; CDR3 protein: CASSPTLAGNTGELFF; J gene: TRBJ2-2; CDR3 length: 16; clone size: few; V gene: TRBV18; D gene: NA
CDR3 DNA: TGCGCCAGCAGCTCCCGGGGGGAGGAGACCCAGTACTTC; CDR3 protein: CASSSRGEETQYF; J gene: TRBJ2-5; CDR3 length: 13; clone size: NA; V gene: TRBV5-1; D gene: TRBD2
CDR3 DNA: TGTGCCAGCAGGAGGGACTACTACGAGCAGTACTTC; CDR3 protein: CASRRDYYEQYF; J gene: TRBJ2-7; CDR3 length: 12; clone size: NA; V gene: TRBV2; D gene: TRBD2
CDR3 DNA: TGCGCCAGCAGTGAGTCCCCGGCCCGACAGGCCCGATGCGAGCAGTACTTC; CDR3 protein: CASSESPARQARCEQYF; J gene: TRBJ2-7; CDR3 length: 17; clone size: NA; V gene: TRBV10-2; D gene: NA
CDR3 DNA: TGTGCCAGTAGATCCCAGGGTGAAAATTCACCCCTCCACTTT; CDR3 protein: CASRSQGENSPLHF; J gene: TRBJ1-6; CDR3 length: 14; clone size: few; V gene: TRBV19; D gene: NA
CDR3 DNA: TGTGCCAGCAGCTCGGACAGGGGCCAGCCCCAGCATTTT; CDR3 protein: CASSSDRGQPQHF; J gene: TRBJ1-5; CDR3 length: 13; clone size: few; V gene: TRBV7-8; D gene: TRBD1
CDR3 DNA: TGTGCCAGCAGCCAAGGCGGGAGCCAAGAGACCCAGTACTTC; CDR3 protein: CASSQGGSQETQYF; J gene: TRBJ2-5; CDR3 length: 14; clone size: NA; V gene: TRBV14; D gene: TRBD2
CDR3 DNA: TGTGCCAGCAGCGTATCGAGCGGGGGCTCCTACAATGAGCAGTTCTTC; CDR3 protein: CASSVSSGGSYNEQFF; J gene: TRBJ2-1; CDR3 length: 16; clone size: NA; V gene: TRBV9; D gene: TRBD2
CDR3 DNA: TGCGCCAGCAGCCCCACTAGCGATAGCTCCTACAATGAGCAGTTCTTC; CDR3 protein: CASSPTSDSSYNEQFF; J gene: TRBJ2-1; CDR3 length: 16; clone size: NA; V gene: TRBV5-1; D gene: TRBD2
CDR3 DNA: TGTGCCAGCAGCGGTACAGCGAACACCGGGGAGCTGTTTTTT; CDR3 protein: CASSGTANTGELFF; J gene: TRBJ2-2; CDR3 length: 14; clone size: NA; V gene: TRBV9; D gene: NA
CDR3 DNA: TGTGCCAGCAGCCGACTTCAACTCACAGGGTACAATGAGCAGTTCTTC; CDR3 protein: CASSRLQLTGYNEQFF; J gene: TRBJ2-1; CDR3 length: 16; clone size: NA; V gene: TRBV11-2; D gene: NA
CDR3 DNA: TGTGCCAGCAGCCGAGACAGAATCAACACAGATACGCAGTATTTT; CDR3 protein: CASSRDRINTDTQYF; J gene: TRBJ2-3; CDR3 length: 15; clone size: NA; V gene: TRBV14; D gene: NA
CDR3 DNA: TGCGCCAGCAGCCCTGGGACAGGGTTTGGGGAGCAGTACTTC; CDR3 protein: CASSPGTGFGEQYF; J gene: TRBJ2-7; CDR3 length: 14; clone size: NA; V gene: TRBV4-1; D gene: TRBD1